A single sample gave rise to the 12 T cell receptor beta chains below, sequenced in a study of blood T cell repertoires in COVID-19. Produced via immunoSEQ multiplex PCR; TCRdb's table is partial and in-frame only. The sample lists around 170,000 clones, around 90% occurring once. The specimen sequenced was peripheral blood. These receptors were obtained from a man aged 60 to 69 with COVID-19, enrolled during active disease.

The rearrangement links TRBV18 to TRBJ2-1, with TRBD1 matching over 7 bases. V gave up 4 bases and J gave up 5 bases; unmatched junction bases: 5. The germline V gene has CDR1 KGHSH and CDR2 LQKENI. This CDR3 is 14 amino acids long. This CDR3 reads CASSRGQRNNEQFF. The CDR3 nucleotides read TGTGCCAGCTCACGGGGACAGCGGAACAATGAGCAGTTCTTC.

The chain is built from TRBV7-8 and TRBJ1-3; tentatively, D is TRBD1 (5 bases). From germline, CDR1 is SGHVS and CDR2 FQNEAQ. CDR3 length equals 16 residues. V was clipped by 4 bases and J by 3 bases, with 16 bases between them. The CDR3 protein is CASSSFRQSGGNTIYF. The DNA for the CDR3 is TGTGCCAGCAGCTCGTTCCGACAGTCTGGTGGAAACACCATATATTTT.

The chain uses TRBV7-2 and TRBJ1-3, with a tentative D call TRBD1 (5 bases). The CDR3 loop spans 14 amino acids. Trimming shortened V by 2 bases and J by 3 bases, and 8 bases separated the two germline ends. The germline V gene has CDR1 SGHTA and CDR2 FQGNSA. CDR3 residues: CASSLSGYGNTIYF. The CDR3 coding sequence is TGTGCCAGCAGCTTATCAGGGTATGGAAACACCATATATTTT.

This clone was observed a handful of times. The rearrangement links TRBV18 to TRBJ1-4; possible D gene TRBD1, 5 bases. This CDR3 comprises 18 residues. V gave up 2 bases and J gave up 4 bases, with 20 bases separating them. Germline V gene sequence: CDR1 KGHSH, CDR2 LQKENI. The CDR3 reads CASSPSGQAGRFNEKLFF. CDR3 sequence (DNA): TGTGCCAGCTCACCAAGCGGACAAGCGGGCAGGTTTAATGAAAAACTGTTTTTT.

This clone was detected only once. The chain uses TRBV2 and TRBJ2-5; 8 positions match TRBD1. Germline loops: CDR1 SNHLY, CDR2 FYNNEI. Trimming removed 8 bases from V and 2 bases from J; junction bases left unmatched: 7. The CDR3 spans 14 residues. DNA for the CDR3: TGTGCCAGCCTCACGGACAGGGCGCAAGAGACCCAGTACTTC. Translated, it gives CASLTDRAQETQYF.

This sequence joins TRBV2 and TRBJ1-5; possible D gene TRBD1, 5 bases. The CDR3 contains 11 residues. Trimming shortened V by 3 bases and J by 10 bases, and 7 bases separated the two germline ends. CDR1 is SNHLY, CDR2 FYNNEI, per germline. CDR3 loop: CASSEGGPQHF. CDR3 DNA: TGTGCCAGCAGTGAGGGGGGTCCCCAGCATTTT.

This chain connects TRBV10-3 to TRBJ2-7, with 10 positions matching TRBD1. Germline CDR1 is ENHRY and CDR2 is SYGVKD. V shed 2 bases, J shed 3 bases, and the junction held 4 bases outside the gene matches. The CDR3 is 15 amino acids. This chain's CDR3 is CAISEGQGVGYEQYF. Here the CDR3 DNA reads TGTGCCATCAGTGAGGGACAGGGGGTGGGCTACGAGCAGTACTTC.

The genes are TRBV6-2 or TRBV6-3 and TRBJ2-7; 10 bases line up with TRBD1. Germline-derived CDR1 and CDR2 are MNHEY and SVGEGT. The CDR3 is 15 residues long. The junction had 2 bases not matched to a gene; V was cut back by 1 base and J by 2 bases. The CDR3 protein is CASSYLGQGAYEQYF. The CDR3 region has the DNA TGTGCCAGCAGTTACTTAGGACAGGGGGCCTACGAGCAGTACTTC.

This clone has a single count. V gene TRBV5-1 combines with J gene TRBJ2-1, with TRBD1 identical over 10 bases. J was trimmed by 0 bases and V by 0 bases; bases with no gene match: 3. This CDR3 comprises 17 residues. Germline CDR1 reads SGHRS; CDR2 reads YFSETQ. This CDR3 is CASSLGTGGVSYNEQFF. CDR3 bases: TGCGCCAGCAGCTTGGGGACAGGGGGGGTCTCCTACAATGAGCAGTTCTTC.

The V call is TRBV27, the J call TRBJ2-5, with 10 bases lining up with TRBD1. Losses at the gene ends were 4 bases for V and 4 bases for J; bases not matched to a gene: 9. In germline, CDR1 is MNHEY, CDR2 SMNVEV (reference sequence). There are 16 residues in the CDR3. The DNA for the CDR3 is TGTGCCAGCAGTTATACCGGGACAGGGGTGGGAGAGACCCAGTACTTC. Translated, it gives CASSYTGTGVGETQYF.

This chain joins TRBV10-3 and TRBJ1-2; D may be TRBD1 (5 bases). The germline V gene has CDR1 ENHRY and CDR2 SYGVKD. V lost 3 bases to trimming and J lost 6 bases, with 8 bases between them. The CDR3 covers 12 residues. CDR3 nucleotide sequence: TGTGCCATCAGTGATGGAGGGGATGGCTACACCTTC. This sequence encodes CAISDGGDGYTF.

CDR3 protein: CASSLDRAPGTEAFF. As DNA, the CDR3 is TGCGCCAGCAGCTTGGACAGGGCCCCTGGCACTGAAGCTTTCTTT. The rearrangement uses TRBV5-1 and TRBJ1-1, with D possibly matching TRBD1 (6 bases). CDR1 is SGHRS, CDR2 YFSETQ, per germline. The V and J ends lost 0 bases and 4 bases respectively, with 13 bases between them. This CDR3 contains 15 residues.